The rows below give T cell receptor beta chains drawn from one sample of a study of blood T cells in healthy people across ages. MiXCR, applied by TCRdb to the 5' RACE reads, yields one record per CDR3 protein. Of approximately 900,000 distinct CDR3 sequences listed, around 46% are singletons. The material sequenced was blood. Every receptor here comes from a man under 40 in good health. CDR3s include the opening cysteine and the closing phenylalanine or tryptophan. D genes are given only for firm matches. Size is omitted from some rows. Given values are once, few, many or a class for expanded clones.

v_gene,j_gene,abundance,d_gene,CDR3aa,CDR3nt
TRBV18,TRBJ2-4,-,-,CASSPANPLAKNIQYF,TGTGCCAGCTCACCGGCGAATCCCCTAGCCAAAAACATTCAGTACTTC
TRBV5-1,TRBJ2-5,-,TRBD2,CASSFPLAGQETQYF,TGCGCCAGCAGCTTCCCACTAGCGGGGCAAGAGACCCAGTACTTC
TRBV20-1,TRBJ2-7,-,TRBD1,CSARPADRRPEQYF,TGCAGTGCTAGACCAGCGGACAGGCGGCCCGAGCAGTACTTC
TRBV13,TRBJ1-2,-,-,CASSLASGDDNYGYTF,TGTGCCAGCAGCTTAGCATCAGGCGACGATAACTATGGCTACACCTTC
TRBV29-1,TRBJ2-2,-,-,CSVAQHTGELFF,TGCAGCGTTGCCCAACACACCGGGGAGCTGTTTTTT
TRBV5-6,TRBJ2-5,-,-,CASSLVEAGAVLYQETQYF,TGTGCCAGCAGCTTGGTAGAGGCGGGGGCGGTTTTGTACCAAGAGACCCAGTACTTC
TRBV7-8,TRBJ2-1,-,-,CASTPKQGSDEQFF,TGTGCCAGCACGCCCAAGCAGGGTAGCGATGAGCAGTTCTTC
TRBV4-1,TRBJ2-7,-,-,CASNRQVRSSYEQYF,TGCGCCAGCAACCGCCAAGTCAGGAGCTCCTACGAGCAGTACTTC
TRBV10-3,TRBJ2-3,few,-,CAISARTDSDTQYF,TGTGCCATCAGCGCCCGGACAGACTCAGATACGCAGTATTTT
TRBV20-1,TRBJ1-4,-,TRBD1,CSARGNRGRAPSEKLFF,TGCAGTGCTAGAGGCAACAGGGGGCGGGCTCCTAGTGAAAAACTGTTTTTT
TRBV7-9,TRBJ2-3,-,-,CASPTPQSTDTQYF,TGTGCCAGCCCCACCCCCCAGAGCACAGATACGCAGTATTTT
TRBV29-1,TRBJ2-2,-,-,CSVPDREDTGELFF,TGCAGCGTGCCCGACAGGGAGGACACCGGGGAGCTGTTTTTT
TRBV9,TRBJ2-3,once,TRBD2,CASSLSGTTEMDTQYF,TGTGCCAGCAGCCTCTCAGGGACTACGGAGATGGATACGCAGTATTTT
TRBV7-9,TRBJ1-2,-,TRBD1,CASSRTSGQGAYGYTF,TGTGCCAGCAGCCGAACCAGTGGACAGGGGGCTTATGGCTACACCTTC
TRBV5-1,TRBJ2-5,few,-,CASSLSWAQQTQYF,TGCGCCAGCAGCTTGTCGTGGGCGCAGCAGACCCAGTACTTC
TRBV7-2,TRBJ2-7,many,-,CASSLKPGPYEQYF,TGTGCCAGCAGCTTGAAGCCGGGCCCCTACGAGCAGTACTTC
TRBV12-3/TRBV12-4,TRBJ2-7,few,-,CASNIRGPNYEQYF,TGTGCCAGCAATATAAGAGGGCCGAACTACGAGCAGTACTTC
TRBV6-2/TRBV6-3,TRBJ2-1,few,-,CASGGRQGQNEQFF,TGTGCCAGCGGGGGGAGACAGGGTCAAAATGAGCAGTTCTTC
TRBV5-1,TRBJ2-1,-,-,CASTRALGGTYNEQFF,TGCGCCAGCACCCGCGCCCTGGGGGGTACTTACAATGAGCAGTTCTTC
TRBV29-1,TRBJ1-3,-,-,CSVRPTSGNTIYF,TGCAGCGTTCGGCCCACATCTGGAAACACCATATATTTT
TRBV27,TRBJ1-1,few,-,CASRTTAAEAFF,TGTGCCAGCAGGACTACAGCGGCCGAAGCTTTCTTT
TRBV27,TRBJ1-1,-,-,CASSVTGRLEAFF,TGTGCCAGCAGTGTCACAGGGCGCCTTGAAGCTTTCTTT
TRBV20-1,TRBJ2-5,few,-,CSARVRTGFQETQYF,TGCAGTGCTAGGGTGCGGACGGGGTTCCAAGAGACCCAGTACTTC
TRBV6-2/TRBV6-3,TRBJ1-4,-,-,CASRRTGTPFDEKLFF,TGTGCCAGCAGACGAACAGGGACCCCGTTTGACGAAAAACTGTTTTTT
TRBV4-3,TRBJ2-5,-,TRBD1,CASSRDGTGEETQYF,TGCGCCAGCAGCCGCGACGGGACAGGGGAAGAGACCCAGTACTTC
TRBV12-3/TRBV12-4,TRBJ1-5,-,-,CASSFSGRNNQPQHF,TGTGCCAGCAGTTTCTCTGGACGGAACAATCAGCCCCAGCATTTT